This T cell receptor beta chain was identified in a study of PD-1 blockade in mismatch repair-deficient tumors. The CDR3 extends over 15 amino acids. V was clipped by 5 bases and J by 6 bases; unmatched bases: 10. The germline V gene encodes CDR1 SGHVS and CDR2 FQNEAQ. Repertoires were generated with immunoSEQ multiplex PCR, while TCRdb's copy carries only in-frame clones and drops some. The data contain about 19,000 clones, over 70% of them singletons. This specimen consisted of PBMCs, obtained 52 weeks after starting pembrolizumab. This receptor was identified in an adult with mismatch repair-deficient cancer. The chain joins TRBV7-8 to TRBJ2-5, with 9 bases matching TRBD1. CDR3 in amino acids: CASSPPGTGSKTQYF. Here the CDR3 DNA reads TGTGCCAGCAGCCCGCCCGGGACAGGGTCGAAGACCCAGTACTTC.